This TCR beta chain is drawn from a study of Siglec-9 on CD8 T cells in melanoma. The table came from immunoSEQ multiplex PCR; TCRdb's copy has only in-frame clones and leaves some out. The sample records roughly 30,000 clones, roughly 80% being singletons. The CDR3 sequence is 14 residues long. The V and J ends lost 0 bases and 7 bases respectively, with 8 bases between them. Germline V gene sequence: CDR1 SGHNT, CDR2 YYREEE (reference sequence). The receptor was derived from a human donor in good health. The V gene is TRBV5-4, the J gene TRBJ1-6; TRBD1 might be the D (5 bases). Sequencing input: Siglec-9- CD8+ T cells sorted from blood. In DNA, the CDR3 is TGTGCCAGCAGCTTGGCCGCAGGGAATTCACCCCTCCACTTT. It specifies CASSLAAGNSPLHF.